Presented here are 19 T cell receptor beta chains from one specimen sequenced in a study of blood T cell repertoires in COVID-19. TCRdb keeps only in-frame clones here, not all; method: immunoSEQ multiplex PCR. Of approximately 200,000 clones listed, approximately 86% are singletons. Sequenced sample: PBMCs or T cells enriched from blood (not recorded which). These receptors were collected from a woman in her twenties or thirties who had recovered from COVID-19.

This clone has only a few counts. The chain carries TRBV9 and TRBJ1-6; D is possibly TRBD1 (6 bases). The CDR3 totals 14 residues. Per germline, CDR1 SGDLS and CDR2 YYNGEE. The V and J ends lost 0 bases and 7 bases respectively, with 8 bases between them. CDR3 amino acids: CASSVGTDNSPLHF. In nucleotides, the CDR3 is TGTGCCAGCAGCGTAGGGACAGACAATTCACCCCTCCACTTT.

The rearrangement links TRBV7-9 to TRBJ1-4; no definite D call. The germline V and J ends were trimmed by 5 bases and 8 bases, with 18 bases remaining between them. This CDR3 is built from 15 residues. In germline, CDR1 is SEHNR, CDR2 FQNEAQ (reference sequence). CDR3: CASSRSRSFIEKLFF. The CDR3 nucleotides are TGTGCCAGCAGCCGGAGTCGGAGTTTCATCGAAAAACTGTTTTTT.

V is TRBV7-2 and J is TRBJ1-1; 8 bases are a match to TRBD1. V lost 7 bases and J lost 4; bases outside the gene matches: 11. Looked up from germline, CDR1 is SGHTA and CDR2 is FQGNSA. The CDR3 consists of 15 residues. Here the CDR3 DNA reads TGTGCCAGCACCCTTATGGTTGGACAGGGCACTGAAGCTTTCTTT. As protein: CASTLMVGQGTEAFF.

The chain couples TRBV9 to TRBJ2-3; TRBD2 agrees at 8 bases. Germline V lookup: CDR1 SGDLS, CDR2 YYNGEE. The CDR3 extends over 14 amino acids. The V gene end was trimmed by 4 bases and the J gene end by 3 bases; junction bases not matched to a gene: 4. CDR3 in amino acids: CASSPSGGTDTQYF. CDR3 in DNA: TGTGCCAGCAGCCCGAGCGGGGGAACAGATACGCAGTATTTT.

The J gene is TRBJ2-7, the V gene TRBV20-1; possibly TRBD2 for D (5 bases). Germline assignment: CDR1 DFQATT and CDR2 SNEGSKA (reference sequence). The V and J ends lost 3 bases and 7 bases respectively, with 22 bases between them. The CDR3 runs to 15 residues. The CDR3 reads CSASGVGLGFGEQYF. The CDR3 DNA is TGCAGTGCTAGTGGGGTCGGACTGGGGTTTGGTGAGCAGTACTTC.

The chain is built from TRBV3-1 (or the pseudogene TRBV3-2) and TRBJ1-5; possibly TRBD1 for D (5 bases). CDR1 is LGHDT, CDR2 YNNKEL, per germline (reference sequence). There are 15 residues in the CDR3. V was pared by 2 bases and J by 7 bases, with 15 bases between. CDR3: CASSQSSGFRQPQHF. Here the CDR3 DNA reads TGTGCCAGCAGCCAATCGTCAGGGTTCAGGCAGCCCCAGCATTTT.

The chain has TRBV7-9 and TRBJ2-7, with 12 bases aligning to TRBD2. There are 16 residues in the CDR3. Germline V gene lookup returns CDR1 SEHNR and CDR2 FQNEAQ (reference sequence). The V gene end was trimmed by 4 bases and the J gene end by 2 bases; junction bases not matched to a gene: 6. The DNA for the CDR3 is TGTGCCAGCAGCTCCCTAGCGGGAGGGCCGGCCTACGAGCAGTACTTC. It encodes CASSSLAGGPAYEQYF.

The chain links TRBV7-2 to TRBJ2-3, with D possibly TRBD2 on 6 matching bases. CDR3 length: 15 residues. Germline V gene lookup returns CDR1 SGHTA and CDR2 FQGNSA. V was pared by 4 bases and J by 4 bases, with 15 bases between. CDR3 protein: CASSYPPGAADTQYF. The DNA of the CDR3 is TGTGCCAGCAGCTACCCTCCGGGAGCGGCAGATACGCAGTATTTT. The whole variable domain, filled in from reference TRBV7-2 and TRBJ2-3, reads GAGVSQSPSNKVTEKGKDVELRCDPISGHTALYWYRQSLGQGLEFLIYFQGNSAPDKSGLPSDRFSAERTGGSVSTLTIQRTQQEDSAVYLCASSYPPGAADTQYFGPGTRLTVL.

V usage is TRBV10-3 and J usage is TRBJ1-6, with a possible D match to TRBD1 (6 bases). Deletions cut 4 bases from V and 5 bases from J, with 15 bases between. Germline V CDR1 and CDR2: ENHRY, SYGVKD. There are 16 residues in the CDR3. The CDR3: CAISGGQSKDNSPLHF. In DNA, the CDR3 is TGTGCCATCAGTGGAGGACAGAGTAAAGATAATTCACCCCTCCACTTT.

This sequence joins TRBV7-2 and TRBJ2-7; 9 bases agree with TRBD1. The CDR3 spans 15 residues. V trimming: 3 bases; J trimming: 6 bases; junction bases outside the gene matches: 9. Germline CDR1 SGHTA, CDR2 FQGNSA. This CDR3 is CASSLPGQGGGEQYF. The CDR3 DNA follows: TGTGCCAGCAGCTTGCCGGGACAGGGTGGGGGCGAGCAGTACTTC.

The CDR3: CATSARQGHTGELFF. In nucleotides, the CDR3 is TGTGCCACCAGCGCTAGACAGGGGCACACCGGGGAGCTGTTTTTT. The rearrangement joins TRBV24-1 to TRBJ2-2; 8 bases match TRBD1. This CDR3 comprises 15 residues. Germline V gene sequence: CDR1 KGHDR, CDR2 SFDVKD. Germline trimming cut 7 bases from V and 3 bases from J; bases unmatched to any gene: 6.

This clone has more than one count but fewer than ten. The chain is built from TRBV2 and TRBJ2-7, with D tentatively TRBD1 (6 bases). This CDR3 spans 15 amino acids. Deletions cut 7 bases from V and 7 bases from J, with 23 bases between. Germline V CDR1 and CDR2: SNHLY, FYNNEI. The CDR3 here is CASTRERQALGEQYF. The CDR3 bases are TGTGCCAGCACGAGGGAACGACAGGCGCTAGGGGAGCAGTACTTC.

The chain is built from TRBV29-1 and TRBJ1-2; D unresolved. Germline CDR1 and CDR2: SQVTM and ANQGSEA. The CDR3 totals 14 residues. V was shortened by 4 bases and J by 2 bases, with 14 bases between the two germline ends. The CDR3 is CSVVREGANYGYTF. DNA of the CDR3: TGCAGCGTTGTGAGGGAGGGTGCAAACTATGGCTACACCTTC.

This clone has only one observation. The V and J genes are TRBV9 and TRBJ1-1; D uncertain. This CDR3 has 13 amino acids. CDR1 SGDLS and CDR2 YYNGEE come from the germline V gene. Trimming removed 4 bases from V and 1 base from J, with 8 bases in between. The CDR3 is CASSRGWNTEAFF. CDR3 nucleotide sequence: TGTGCCAGCAGCCGGGGTTGGAACACTGAAGCTTTCTTT. Full variable domain (outside the CDR3, taken from reference TRBV9 and TRBJ1-1): DSGVTQTPKHLITATGQRVTLRCSPRSGDLSVYWYQQSLDQGLQFLIQYYNGEERAKGNILERFSAQQFPDLHSELNLSSLELGDSALYFCASSRGWNTEAFFGQGTRLTVV.

The chain recombines TRBV19 with TRBJ1-5; 8 nucleotides agree with TRBD1. The CDR3 consists of 15 residues. V dropped 2 bases and J dropped 1; count of bases not matched to a gene: 1. CDR1 and CDR2 from the germline V gene are LNHDA and SQIVND (reference sequence). The CDR3 sequence: CASSIRTGSNQPQHF. The CDR3 DNA follows: TGTGCCAGTAGTATAAGGACAGGGAGCAATCAGCCCCAGCATTTT.

The chain recombines TRBV30 with TRBJ2-3, with TRBD1 identical over 9 bases. The V gene end was trimmed by 1 base and the J gene end by 0 bases; junction bases not matched to a gene: 5. Germline assignment: CDR1 GTSNPN and CDR2 SVGIG (reference sequence). CDR3 length: 16 amino acids. This CDR3 reads CAWSAGTGWSTDTQYF. The CDR3 DNA is TGTGCCTGGAGTGCAGGGACAGGGTGGAGCACAGATACGCAGTATTTT.

The chain links TRBV25-1 to TRBJ1-1; D is perhaps TRBD1 (5 bases). CDR3 size: 12 residues. The V gene lost 5 bases and the J gene lost 6 bases, with 10 bases spanning the gap. CDR1 and CDR2 (germline): MGHDK, SYGVNS. The CDR3 protein is CASSWGVSEAFF. In DNA form, the CDR3 reads TGTGCCAGCAGTTGGGGGGTCTCTGAAGCTTTCTTT.

The V and J genes are TRBV18 and TRBJ1-3, with D unresolved. Germline CDR1 and CDR2: KGHSH and LQKENI. The V end was cut by 4 bases, the J end by 0 bases, with 7 bases between. There are 14 residues in the CDR3. This chain's CDR3 is CASSLGSSGNTIYF. The CDR3 DNA is TGTGCCAGCTCACTAGGGAGCTCTGGAAACACCATATATTTT.

The chain has TRBV19 and TRBJ1-5, with a weak D call TRBD1 (5 bases). There are 17 residues in the CDR3. CDR1 is LNHDA, CDR2 SQIVND, per germline (reference sequence). The V end lost 7 bases, the J end lost 0 bases, and 19 bases lay between the germline ends. CDR3 bases: TGTGCCAGTACGGAGATGACAGCTTTTCTTAGCAATCAGCCCCAGCATTTT. Translating it yields CASTEMTAFLSNQPQHF.